This is a list of T cell receptor beta chains from one sample in a study of CD8 T cells in ankylosing spondylitis. From the 5' RACE reads, TCRdb called clonotypes with MiXCR, one entry per CDR3 protein. The data contain approximately 250,000 distinct CDR3 sequences, about 10% of them singletons. Sequenced: blood, either unsorted or a sorted T cell fraction (not recorded which). These receptors were obtained from a male donor with ankylosing spondylitis or in good health (not recorded which). Each CDR3 is given with its conserved first and last residue. The D gene is left open where the match is weak. Size is omitted from some rows. Given values are once, few, many or a class for expanded clones.

DNA: TGTGCCAGCAGGAGGACTAGCGTATTCCAAGAGACCCAGTACTTC; CDR3: CASRRTSVFQETQYF; V: TRBV3-1; size: many; D: TRBD2; J: TRBJ2-5
DNA: TGCGCCAGCCGGACCGGGGGGGCGGATACGCAGTATTTT; CDR3: CASRTGGADTQYF; V: TRBV5-1; size: many; D: TRBD2; J: TRBJ2-3
DNA: TGCGCCAGCAGCCAAGCCTACTGGAACACCGGGGAGCTGTTTTTT; CDR3: CASSQAYWNTGELFF; V: TRBV4-1; size: many; D: -; J: TRBJ2-2
DNA: TGCAGTGCTCGACTAGCGGGAGGAGATACGCAGTATTTT; CDR3: CSARLAGGDTQYF; V: TRBV20-1; size: few; D: TRBD2; J: TRBJ2-3
DNA: TGTGCCAGCAGCTTGGGCGGGGGGCATACAATGGAGCAGTTCTTC; CDR3: CASSLGGGHTMEQFF; V: TRBV5-6; size: many; D: TRBD2; J: TRBJ2-1
DNA: TGTGCCAGCAGTTACGAGACAGGGGGTGGAGATACGCAGTATTTT; CDR3: CASSYETGGGDTQYF; V: TRBV12-3/TRBV12-4; size: many; D: TRBD1; J: TRBJ2-3
DNA: TGCAGTGCTCCACCAGGGGGCGCGGAGACCCAGTACTTC; CDR3: CSAPPGGAETQYF; V: TRBV20-1; size: many; D: TRBD1; J: TRBJ2-5
DNA: TGCAGTGCTCAAGACAGGGGGCGAGGCTATGGCTACACCTTC; CDR3: CSAQDRGRGYGYTF; V: TRBV20-1; size: many; D: TRBD1; J: TRBJ1-2
DNA: TGCAGTGCTAGAGAACAAGAGACCCAGTACTTC; CDR3: CSAREQETQYF; V: TRBV20-1; size: many; D: -; J: TRBJ2-5
DNA: TGCGCCAGCCAAGCTTGGGGAGGACAACTGTACGAGCAGTACTTC; CDR3: CASQAWGGQLYEQYF; V: TRBV5-1; size: -; D: -; J: TRBJ2-7
DNA: TGTGCCTGGAGTGTACTGAAGGGGGATACGCAGTATTTT; CDR3: CAWSVLKGDTQYF; V: TRBV30; size: many; D: -; J: TRBJ2-3
DNA: TGCGCCACCTCCCCAGCGGGGATCACAGATACGCAGTATTTT; CDR3: CATSPAGITDTQYF; V: TRBV5-1; size: many; D: TRBD2; J: TRBJ2-3
DNA: TGCAGCGTACCAAAACCGGGACAGCGGCAGTATTTT; CDR3: CSVPKPGQRQYF; V: TRBV29-1; size: many; D: TRBD1; J: TRBJ2-3
DNA: TGCAGTGCTGTGGGGGATACGCAGTATTTT; CDR3: CSAVGDTQYF; V: TRBV20-1; size: many; D: -; J: TRBJ2-3
DNA: TGTGCCTGGCGGCGCGCCGGGGAGCTGTTTTTT; CDR3: CAWRRAGELFF; V: TRBV30; size: -; D: -; J: TRBJ2-2
DNA: TGTGCCTGGAGAGGCGTAGCTGTCTACAATGAGCAGTTCTTC; CDR3: CAWRGVAVYNEQFF; V: TRBV30; size: -; D: -; J: TRBJ2-1
DNA: TGTGCCAGCAGCTTAGCGACCGTCTCTGGGGCCAACGTCCTGACTTTC; CDR3: CASSLATVSGANVLTF; V: TRBV11-2; size: many; D: -; J: TRBJ2-6
DNA: TGCGCCAGCAGCCAAGGAAGGGCCGCGGGTAGGGCAAGGAATGAAAAACTGTTTTTT; CDR3: CASSQGRAAGRARNEKLFF; V: TRBV4-1; size: -; D: -; J: TRBJ1-4
DNA: TGTGCCAGCAGCTTATATATGGACAATGAGCAGTTCTTC; CDR3: CASSLYMDNEQFF; V: TRBV7-2; size: -; D: -; J: TRBJ2-1
DNA: TGTGCCAGCGGACTACCCGGGATGGTACGGGAGACCCAGTACTTC; CDR3: CASGLPGMVRETQYF; V: TRBV27; size: many; D: -; J: TRBJ2-5
DNA: TGTGCCAGCAAGAGGGCAACCTACGAGCAGTACTTC; CDR3: CASKRATYEQYF; V: TRBV2; size: -; D: -; J: TRBJ2-7
DNA: TGTGCCAGCAGCGTAGGTCCCTCCCCAGGGTTCTACGAGCAGTACTTC; CDR3: CASSVGPSPGFYEQYF; V: TRBV9; size: many; D: -; J: TRBJ2-7
DNA: TGTGCCAGCAGCGTAGAACCGTCGGGAAACTATGGCTACACCTTC; CDR3: CASSVEPSGNYGYTF; V: TRBV9; size: many; D: -; J: TRBJ1-2
DNA: TGCGCCAGCAGCTTGCAACAGGGGGCCTACGAGCAGTACTTC; CDR3: CASSLQQGAYEQYF; V: TRBV5-1; size: many; D: TRBD1; J: TRBJ2-7
DNA: TGTGCCAGCAGCCTTACTCCCTACGAGCAGTACTTC; CDR3: CASSLTPYEQYF; V: TRBV7-9; size: many; D: -; J: TRBJ2-7
DNA: TGCAGCGTATCGAACACCGGGGAGCTGTTTTTT; CDR3: CSVSNTGELFF; V: TRBV29-1; size: many; D: -; J: TRBJ2-2
DNA: TGCAGCGTGGGGACGGGTACCTACGAGCAGTACTTC; CDR3: CSVGTGTYEQYF; V: TRBV29-1; size: many; D: -; J: TRBJ2-7
DNA: TGTGCCAGCAGCCCGGACAGCGGGTTGGGGAATGAGCAGTTCTTC; CDR3: CASSPDSGLGNEQFF; V: TRBV12-3/TRBV12-4; size: many; D: -; J: TRBJ2-1
DNA: TGTGCCAGCACAGAACATAGGTCAGCAGATACGCAGTATTTT; CDR3: CASTEHRSADTQYF; V: TRBV2; size: many; D: -; J: TRBJ2-3
DNA: TGTGCCAGCAGCCATGGTTCATGGGCCGGGGAGCTGTTTTTT; CDR3: CASSHGSWAGELFF; V: TRBV5-6; size: many; D: -; J: TRBJ2-2
DNA: TGTGCCAGCAGTTTGGGACTCCCCAGCGGCTATGGCTACACCTTC; CDR3: CASSLGLPSGYGYTF; V: TRBV12-3/TRBV12-4; size: -; D: -; J: TRBJ1-2
DNA: TGTGCCAGCAGCCCCCTGGGGGGGCCCCATGCGGATACGCAGTATTTT; CDR3: CASSPLGGPHADTQYF; V: TRBV6-2/TRBV6-3; size: -; D: -; J: TRBJ2-3
DNA: TGTGCCAGCAGCTCCGGGCCCGAGCAGTACTTC; CDR3: CASSSGPEQYF; V: TRBV7-9; size: many; D: -; J: TRBJ2-7
DNA: TGTGCCAGCAGCTCCCTGGGGTACAATGAGCAGTTCTTC; CDR3: CASSSLGYNEQFF; V: TRBV7-9; size: few; D: -; J: TRBJ2-1
DNA: TGTGCCAGCAGCAAAGCGGAACAGAACACTGAAGCTTTCTTT; CDR3: CASSKAEQNTEAFF; V: TRBV21-1; size: many; D: -; J: TRBJ1-1
DNA: TGTGCCAGGATTGCGGTAGAGAAAAACATGCAGTACTTC; CDR3: CARIAVEKNMQYF; V: TRBV12-3/TRBV12-4; size: -; D: -; J: TRBJ2-4
DNA: TGTGCCAGCAGCCCAGGGTTCGGTCATCGCGGGGAGACCTACGAGCAGTACTTC; CDR3: CASSPGFGHRGETYEQYF; V: TRBV11-2; size: few; D: -; J: TRBJ2-7
DNA: TGTGCCAGCTCACCAAGGAGGGTTTCTTATGGCTACACCTTC; CDR3: CASSPRRVSYGYTF; V: TRBV18; size: many; D: -; J: TRBJ1-2
DNA: TGTGCCAGCTACAGGAGTAGCAATCAGCCCCAGCATTTT; CDR3: CASYRSSNQPQHF; V: TRBV27; size: once; D: -; J: TRBJ1-5
DNA: TGCGCCAGCAGCCAAGCACTAGCGGGGTTCACAGATACGCAGTATTTT; CDR3: CASSQALAGFTDTQYF; V: TRBV4-1; size: many; D: TRBD2; J: TRBJ2-3
DNA: TGTGCCAGCAGTTCAGTAGCGGGGGCCCTGTATTTT; CDR3: CASSSVAGALYF; V: TRBV27; size: few; D: TRBD2; J: TRBJ2-3
DNA: TGTGCCAGCAGCTCAGGGGGGGCCAAAAACATTCAGTACTTC; CDR3: CASSSGGAKNIQYF; V: TRBV7-2; size: many; D: -; J: TRBJ2-4
DNA: TGTGCCAGCAGTGACCCCAGCGGGAGTGAGGAGCAGTTCTTC; CDR3: CASSDPSGSEEQFF; V: TRBV25-1; size: many; D: TRBD2; J: TRBJ2-1
DNA: TGCAGTGCTACCCCGGGACTAGCGGGAGTACCAGATACGCAGTATTTT; CDR3: CSATPGLAGVPDTQYF; V: TRBV20-1; size: many; D: TRBD2; J: TRBJ2-3
DNA: TGTGCCAGCAGCTTAAGTACAGGGTTTTCGGGCGAGCAGTACTTC; CDR3: CASSLSTGFSGEQYF; V: TRBV7-8; size: many; D: -; J: TRBJ2-7
DNA: TGTGCCAGCGAGACAGAGCATGAGCAGTTCTTC; CDR3: CASETEHEQFF; V: TRBV6-5; size: many; D: -; J: TRBJ2-1
DNA: TGCGCCAGCAGTGAGGGTAGCTACGAGCAGTACTTC; CDR3: CASSEGSYEQYF; V: TRBV10-1; size: many; D: -; J: TRBJ2-7
DNA: TGCAGCGTAGTCGGGACTAGCGGGGGGGTCGGTGAGCAGTTCTTC; CDR3: CSVVGTSGGVGEQFF; V: TRBV29-1; size: many; D: TRBD2; J: TRBJ2-1
DNA: TGTGCCAGCAGCTTCTCAAACGGAGGCACAGATACGCAGTATTTT; CDR3: CASSFSNGGTDTQYF; V: TRBV11-2; size: few; D: -; J: TRBJ2-3